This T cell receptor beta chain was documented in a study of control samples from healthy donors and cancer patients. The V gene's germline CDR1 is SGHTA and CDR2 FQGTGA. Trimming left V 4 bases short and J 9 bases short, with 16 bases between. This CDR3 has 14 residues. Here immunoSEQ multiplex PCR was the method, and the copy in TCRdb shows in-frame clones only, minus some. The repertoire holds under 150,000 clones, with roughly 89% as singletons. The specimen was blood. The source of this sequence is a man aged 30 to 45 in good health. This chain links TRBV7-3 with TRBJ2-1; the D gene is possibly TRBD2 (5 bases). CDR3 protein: CASSSLPGMAEQFF. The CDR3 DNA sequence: TGTGCCAGCAGCTCCCTCCCGGGAATGGCTGAGCAGTTCTTC.